One sample yielded the 2 T cell receptor beta chains listed below, sequenced in a study of radiotherapy plus CTLA-4 blockade in lung cancer. Sequenced by immunoSEQ multiplex PCR; TCRdb stores in-frame clones only, minus some. The sample lists 90,000 to 100,000 clones, 88% occurring once. Source: peripheral blood, taken from a patient treated with radiotherapy plus ipilimumab. The receptors here all came from a human donor with non-small cell lung cancer that progressed on radiotherapy plus ipilimumab.

About this clone: The identical CDR3 is also encoded by other nucleotide sequences in the sample. This chain joins TRBV5-4 and TRBJ2-5; TRBD2 matches 10 bases. Germline trimming cut 5 bases from V and 5 bases from J; bases unmatched to any gene: 9. The germline V gene has CDR1 SGHNT and CDR2 YYREEE (reference sequence). The CDR3 totals 15 residues. CDR3 region: CASSRVLAGRETQYF. In DNA, the CDR3 is TGTGCCAGCAGTCGGGTACTAGCGGGAAGGGAGACCCAGTACTTC.

The V and J genes are TRBV27 and TRBJ2-2, with TRBD1 as a possible D gene (7 bases). The CDR3 covers 14 residues. CDR1 and CDR2 (germline): MNHEY, SMNVEV (reference sequence). The V end was cut by 4 bases, the J end by 5 bases, with 11 bases between. This CDR3 is CASSSQGRTGELFF. CDR3 coding DNA: TGTGCCAGCAGTTCACAGGGGAGGACCGGGGAGCTGTTTTTT.